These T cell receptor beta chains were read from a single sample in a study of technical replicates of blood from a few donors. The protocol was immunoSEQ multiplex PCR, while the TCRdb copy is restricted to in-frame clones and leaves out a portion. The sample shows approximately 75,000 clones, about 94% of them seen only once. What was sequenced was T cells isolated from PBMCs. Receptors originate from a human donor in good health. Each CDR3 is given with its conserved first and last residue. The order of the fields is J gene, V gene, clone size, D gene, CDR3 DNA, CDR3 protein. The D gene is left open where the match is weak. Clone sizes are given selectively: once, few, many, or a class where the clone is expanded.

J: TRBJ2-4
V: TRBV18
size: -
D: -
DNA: TGTGCCAGCTCACTAAATCCTGACAGAAACATTCAGTACTTC
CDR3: CASSLNPDRNIQYF

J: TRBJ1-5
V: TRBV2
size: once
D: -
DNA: TGTGCCAGCAGTGATCGGGAGGGATCTAGCAATCAGCCCCAGCATTTT
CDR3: CASSDREGSSNQPQHF

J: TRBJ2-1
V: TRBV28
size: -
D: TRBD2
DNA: TGTGCCAGCAGTCTGGGGATAGCGGGAGGGCCGATTTTTGGGGAGCAGTTCTTC
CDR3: CASSLGIAGGPIFGEQFF

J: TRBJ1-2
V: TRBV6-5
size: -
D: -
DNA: TGTGCCAGCAGCCAGGAGGATGGTGGCTACACCTTC
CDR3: CASSQEDGGYTF

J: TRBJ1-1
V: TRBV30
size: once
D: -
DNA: TGTGCCTGGAGGGGTTTTGCGGAACCGAACACTGAAGCTTTCTTT
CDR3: CAWRGFAEPNTEAFF

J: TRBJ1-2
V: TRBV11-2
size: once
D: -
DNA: TGTGCCAGCAGCTTCTCAGGGTCGGCCACCTTC
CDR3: CASSFSGSATF

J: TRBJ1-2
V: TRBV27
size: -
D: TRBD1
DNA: TGTGCCAGCAGTTTAGGGCCCGGGACAGCTAAACGTGAGGGCGATGGCTACACCTTC
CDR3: CASSLGPGTAKREGDGYTF

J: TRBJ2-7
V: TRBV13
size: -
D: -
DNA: TGTGCCAGCAGCTTAGGCAGGGGATCCGAGCAGTACTTC
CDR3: CASSLGRGSEQYF

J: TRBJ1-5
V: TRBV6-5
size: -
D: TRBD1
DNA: TGTGCCAGCAGAGGGGGACAGGGGAACCAGCCCCAGCATTTT
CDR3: CASRGGQGNQPQHF

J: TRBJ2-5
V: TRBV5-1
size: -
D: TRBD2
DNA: TGCGCCAGCAGCTCGGGACTAGCGGGAACTCAAGAGACCCAGTACTTC
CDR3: CASSSGLAGTQETQYF

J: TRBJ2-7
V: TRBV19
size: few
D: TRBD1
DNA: TGTGCCAGTAGGAAACAGGGGGCCCACGAGCAGTACTTC
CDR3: CASRKQGAHEQYF

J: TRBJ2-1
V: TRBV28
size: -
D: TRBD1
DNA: TGTGCCAGCCGGGACAGGGCCTACAATGAGCAGTTCTTC
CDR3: CASRDRAYNEQFF

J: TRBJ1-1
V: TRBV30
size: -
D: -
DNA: TGTGCCTGGACAGAATCCAAGTTTGAAGCTTTCTTT
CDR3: CAWTESKFEAFF

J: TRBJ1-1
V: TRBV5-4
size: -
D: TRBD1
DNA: TGTGCCAGCAGCTCGCGTGACAGGGGCACTGAAGCTTTCTTT
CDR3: CASSSRDRGTEAFF

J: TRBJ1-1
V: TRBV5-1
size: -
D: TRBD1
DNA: TGCGCCAGCAGCTGGACAGGTACGAACACTGAAGCTTTCTTT
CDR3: CASSWTGTNTEAFF

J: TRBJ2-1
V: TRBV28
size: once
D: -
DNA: TGTGCCAGCAGCCCCATCACGGGTGCCTACAATGAGCAGTTCTTC
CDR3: CASSPITGAYNEQFF

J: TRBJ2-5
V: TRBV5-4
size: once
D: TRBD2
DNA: TGTGCCAGCAGCTTTCAACTAGCGGAAGAGACCCAGTACTTC
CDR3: CASSFQLAEETQYF

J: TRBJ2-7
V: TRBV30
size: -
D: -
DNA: TGTGCCTGGAGTGTACCGACAGGCGGCGTCAACGAGCAGTACTTC
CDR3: CAWSVPTGGVNEQYF

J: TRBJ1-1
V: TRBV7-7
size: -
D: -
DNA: TGTGCTAGCAGCTTAGGAGGAGGGGCCGAAGGGGCTGAAGCTTTCTTT
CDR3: CASSLGGGAEGAEAFF

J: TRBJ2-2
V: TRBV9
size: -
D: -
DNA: TGTGCCAGCAGCGTAGTTTCAGCCGGGGAGCTGTTTTTT
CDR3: CASSVVSAGELFF

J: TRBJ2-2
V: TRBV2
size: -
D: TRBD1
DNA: TGTGCCAGCGGGGGACAGATAAACACCGGGGAGCTGTTTTTT
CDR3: CASGGQINTGELFF

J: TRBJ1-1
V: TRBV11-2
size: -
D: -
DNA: TGTGCCAGCAGCTTAGGGTCCTTAGCCAAGGGGGACACTGAAGCTTTCTTT
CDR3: CASSLGSLAKGDTEAFF

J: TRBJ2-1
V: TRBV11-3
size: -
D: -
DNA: TGTGCCAGCAGACTATACAATGAGCAGTTCTTC
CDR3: CASRLYNEQFF

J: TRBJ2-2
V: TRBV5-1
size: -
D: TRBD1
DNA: TGCGCCAGCAGCCTGTCCGGGACAGGGAACACCGGGGAGCTGTTTTTT
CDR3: CASSLSGTGNTGELFF

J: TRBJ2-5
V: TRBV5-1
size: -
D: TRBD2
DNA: TGCGCCAGCAGCTTGCAGGGACTAGCGGGTACTTTCCAAGAGACCCAGTACTTC
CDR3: CASSLQGLAGTFQETQYF

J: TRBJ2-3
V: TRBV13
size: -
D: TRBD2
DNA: TGTGCCAGCAGCCTGACTAGCGGGAGCCTAGATACGCAGTATTTT
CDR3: CASSLTSGSLDTQYF

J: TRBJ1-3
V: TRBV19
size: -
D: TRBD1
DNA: TGTGCCACCAAAAACAGGGGATTTACTGGAAACACCATATATTTT
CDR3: CATKNRGFTGNTIYF

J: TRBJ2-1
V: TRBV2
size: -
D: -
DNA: TGTGCCAGCACCCTCGTTGAGCAGTTCTTC
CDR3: CASTLVEQFF